Listed below are T cell receptor beta chains from one sample, sequenced in a study of PD-1 blockade in classical Hodgkin lymphoma. TCRdb's copy holds only in-frame clones and misses some; the assay was immunoSEQ multiplex PCR. Of 25,000 to 40,000 clones listed, roughly 82% are singletons. The material was peripheral blood mononuclear cells (PBMCs), obtained at baseline. The origin of the receptors is a human donor with classical Hodgkin lymphoma. Both conserved end residues are trimmed from each CDR3. D genes are given only for firm matches.

J gene	V gene	D gene	CDR3 protein
TRBJ1-3	TRBV9	.	ASSPPGSSGNTIY
TRBJ1-6	TRBV28	.	ASIWSSYNSPLH
TRBJ2-7	TRBV28	.	ASYRVTYEQY
TRBJ2-5	TRBV11-3	TRBD2	ASTAGGPWETQY
TRBJ1-2	TRBV5-4	.	ASSLRGNGYT
TRBJ1-4	TRBV19	.	ASTNLGGLEKLF
TRBJ1-2	TRBV6-5	TRBD1	ASSVRDRGYGYT
TRBJ2-1	TRBV18	.	ATGRTGYNEQF
TRBJ2-5	TRBV18	.	ASSPMDSSLQETQY
TRBJ2-5	TRBV2	TRBD2	ASSSGLQETQY
TRBJ2-1	TRBV5-1	TRBD1	ASIRGTGGYNEQF
TRBJ2-7	TRBV7-6	.	ASSLGGPSSYEQY
TRBJ2-5	TRBV19	TRBD1	ASSLGTEVQETQY
TRBJ2-1	TRBV5-1	TRBD1	ASSWGQDEQF
TRBJ1-3	TRBV9	.	ASSVEGFSNTIY
TRBJ2-1	TRBV6-1	TRBD1	ASSATGGYNEQF
TRBJ2-2	TRBV4-2	TRBD2	ASSHGLAAFANTGELF
TRBJ2-5	TRBV11-2	.	ASSQPSLGETQY
TRBJ2-3	TRBV11-2	.	ASSLERANPFTDTQY
TRBJ1-1	TRBV7-3	.	ASSLIMVGNTEAF
TRBJ1-2	TRBV18	.	ASSFSRDTWGANYGYT
TRBJ2-2	TRBV2	.	ASSELGPTTGELF
TRBJ2-2	TRBV9	TRBD2	ASSEGTSLSGELF
TRBJ2-7	TRBV4-3	.	ASSQVLGRETYEQY
TRBJ2-5	TRBV7-2	TRBD2	ASSISLAVQETQY
TRBJ2-3	TRBV11-3	TRBD2	ASSPSGGITDTQY
TRBJ1-2	TRBV5-1	.	ASSLALSGYGYT
TRBJ2-4	TRBV6-6	.	ASSPTRGAAKNIQY
TRBJ2-5	TRBV14	TRBD1	ASSPRTGQETQY
TRBJ1-5	TRBV7-2	TRBD1	ASSTQGDQPQH
TRBJ2-2	TRBV7-2	.	ASSLVVGELF
TRBJ1-1	TRBV27	TRBD1	ASSSGGVTEAF
TRBJ2-1	TRBV5-1	.	ASSLGTANEQF
TRBJ2-7	TRBV4-2	.	ASSQASAGVDEQY
TRBJ1-3	TRBV6-5	.	ASSYSTRGGNTIY
TRBJ1-4	TRBV4-1	.	ASSPEVSVTNEKLF
TRBJ1-5	TRBV19	.	ASSMTSRGSNQPQH
TRBJ2-3	TRBV4-2	.	ASSQGSDDTQY
TRBJ1-2	TRBV7-9	.	ASSLGLDIYGYT
TRBJ1-4	TRBV19	.	ASSIERAANEKLF
TRBJ2-2	TRBV6-5	.	ASSYARGTGELF
TRBJ1-2	TRBV4-2	.	ASSLEIGTGYGYT
TRBJ2-5	TRBV5-1	.	ASSLTGTVQETQY
TRBJ2-7	TRBV4-3	.	ASSQGPGRYSYEQY
TRBJ1-1	TRBV7-9	.	ASTDNRGGRNTEAF
TRBJ2-1	TRBV5-1	.	ASSLGQPGHNEQF
TRBJ2-7	TRBV7-2	.	ASSLDGGPSYEQY
TRBJ2-3	TRBV9	TRBD2	ASSVALTGRDTQY
TRBJ1-2	TRBV4-3	.	ASSHQESVITNYGYT
TRBJ1-1	TRBV6-6	.	ASGTQQGLTEAF
TRBJ1-1	TRBV6-5	.	ASTEGGGRTEAF
TRBJ2-5	TRBV6-1	.	ASSVAVDQETQY
TRBJ2-7	TRBV18	.	ASSPADSYEQY